The clone carrying this TCR beta chain was observed many times. Antigen unknown. These data come from a study of CD8 T cells in ankylosing spondylitis. Study-level findings and limits: Researchers reportedly found disease-linked clones significantly enriched in matched ankylosing spondylitis synovial fluid. Certain motif variants had earlier been reported in reactive arthritis synovial fluid and blood. Ankylosing spondylitis blood seemed to carry a telltale TCR beta motif made of seven or eight highly homologous variants.

Quantitative 5'-RACE with molecular barcodes produced the TCR beta libraries. MiXCR was run by TCRdb on the 5' RACE reads, yielding one entry per CDR3 protein. Found here are under 250,000 distinct CDR3 sequences, approximately 8.4% of them singletons; the top ten hold approximately 4.8%. The TCR comes from a female donor with ankylosing spondylitis or in good health (not recorded which). Sequenced sample: blood, either unsorted or a sorted T cell fraction (not recorded which).

CDR3 in DNA: TGTGCCAGCAGGCCGATCAACAGGGGCAGAAACACCATATATTTT. It specifies CASRPINRGRNTIYF. The chain employs TRBV6-1 and TRBJ1-3, with TRBD1 matching 7 bases. The CDR3 consists of 15 residues. With 6 bases clipped from V and 5 bases from J, the junction kept 10 bases outside the gene matches. Germline V gene sequence: CDR1 MNHNS, CDR2 SASEGT.